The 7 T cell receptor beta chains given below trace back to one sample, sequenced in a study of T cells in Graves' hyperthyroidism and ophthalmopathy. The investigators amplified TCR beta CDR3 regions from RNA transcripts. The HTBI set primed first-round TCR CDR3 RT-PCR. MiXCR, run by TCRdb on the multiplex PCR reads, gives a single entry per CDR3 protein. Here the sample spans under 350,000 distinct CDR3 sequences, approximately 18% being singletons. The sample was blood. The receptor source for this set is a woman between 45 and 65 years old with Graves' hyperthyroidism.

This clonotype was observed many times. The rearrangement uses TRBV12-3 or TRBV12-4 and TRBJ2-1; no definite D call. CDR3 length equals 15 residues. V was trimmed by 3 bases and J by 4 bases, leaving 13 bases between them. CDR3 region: CASSFGPDKYNEQFF. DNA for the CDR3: TGTGCCAGCAGTTTTGGGCCCGACAAGTACAATGAGCAGTTCTTC.

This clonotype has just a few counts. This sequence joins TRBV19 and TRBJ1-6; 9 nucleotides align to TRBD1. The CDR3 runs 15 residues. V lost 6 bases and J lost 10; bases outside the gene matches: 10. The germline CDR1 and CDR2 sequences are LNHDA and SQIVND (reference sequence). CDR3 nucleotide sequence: TGTGCCAGTAGAAAGGACAGGGGAACGCAATCACCCCTCCACTTT. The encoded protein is CASRKDRGTQSPLHF.

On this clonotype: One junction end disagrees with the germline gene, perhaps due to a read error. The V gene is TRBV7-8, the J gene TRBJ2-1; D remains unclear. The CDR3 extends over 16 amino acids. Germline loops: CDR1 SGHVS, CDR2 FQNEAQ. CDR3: CAGSLLEAVSYNEQFF. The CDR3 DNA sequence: TGTGCCGGCAGCTTACTCGAGGCGGTTAGCTACAATGAGCAGTTCTTC.

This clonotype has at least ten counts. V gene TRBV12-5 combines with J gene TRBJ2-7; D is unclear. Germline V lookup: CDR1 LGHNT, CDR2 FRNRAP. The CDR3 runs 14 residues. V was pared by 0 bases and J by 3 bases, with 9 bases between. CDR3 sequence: CASGLVRQVYEQYV. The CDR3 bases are TGTGCTAGTGGTTTGGTACGGCAGGTCTACGAGCAGTACGTC.

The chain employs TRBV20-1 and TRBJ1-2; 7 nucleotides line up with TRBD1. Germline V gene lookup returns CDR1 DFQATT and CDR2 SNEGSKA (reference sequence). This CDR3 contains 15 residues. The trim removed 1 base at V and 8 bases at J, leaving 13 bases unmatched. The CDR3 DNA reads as TGCAGTGCTAGAGGAGGGGCGGGACAGCGGTCCGGCTACACCTTC. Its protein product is CSARGGAGQRSGYTF.

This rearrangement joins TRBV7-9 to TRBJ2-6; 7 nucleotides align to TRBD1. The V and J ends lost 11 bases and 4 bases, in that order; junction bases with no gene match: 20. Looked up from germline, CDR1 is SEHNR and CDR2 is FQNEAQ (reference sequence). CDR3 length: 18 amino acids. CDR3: CAGVEGAFNPPGANVLTF. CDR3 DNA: TGTGCCGGCGTAGAGGGGGCTTTCAATCCCCCCGGGGCCAACGTCCTGACTTTC.

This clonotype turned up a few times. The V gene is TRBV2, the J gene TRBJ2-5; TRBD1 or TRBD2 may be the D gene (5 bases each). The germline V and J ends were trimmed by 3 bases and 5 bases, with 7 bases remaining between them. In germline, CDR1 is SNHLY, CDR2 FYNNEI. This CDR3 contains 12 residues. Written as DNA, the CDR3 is TGTGCCAGCAGTGAGAGGGGTGAGACCCAGTACTTC. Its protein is CASSERGETQYF.